Below, one TCR beta chain is given with its context. This clone has just a few counts. The specificity of this receptor is unknown. No base qualities exist here, and no much larger clone lies one base off it. The entire amount of isolated RNA was reverse transcribed using the High Capacity cDNA Reverse Transcription Kit, so the sequenced TCRB transcripts were expressed ones. Deep immunoSEQ sequencing was performed on naive, central memory and regulatory T cell samples, with an average of roughly 3.6 million total reads per sample. Sorted cells were lysed in RLT buffer and RNA was extracted with DNase-treated RNeasy Micro or Mini kits, depending on cell number. Each cell subset was processed on its own to prevent cross-contamination, while patient and healthy donor samples were processed together. TCRB sequences were amplified from cDNA with the immunoSEQ multiplex PCR, producing 87-bp fragments spanning the CDR3 region. The amplicons were sequenced using the Illumina HiSeq platform. On the authors' methods: Synthetic template baselines were used to correct PCR bias computationally, reads within Hamming distance 2 were collapsed, and singletons that could not be merged were discarded. By aligning reads against IMGT, V, D and J genes, CDR3 length, and insertions or deletions at six rearrangement sites were assigned. Within each subset, clonotype counts were normalized to sorted cell number, and only after that were true diversity and Gini coefficients computed with the tcR R package. Repertoire sharing was quantified using the overlap coefficient calculated on TCRB nucleotide sequences. Out-of-frame TCRB sequences from naive cells were analyzed as a proxy for the pre-selection repertoire. TCRdb provides this immuneACCESS table in a form limited to in-frame rearrangements. Some clones are lacking; in checked studies, under half of them reflect an unresolved V gene, and why the rest are absent is not known. V and J calls and clone size are given by that table; D and trimming were obtained from the DNA. In this sample the table shows hundreds of thousands of clones, roughly 13% of which occur a single time. The ten largest account for 0.022% of the sample.

This sample is part of a study of beta chain features in type 1 diabetes (dated by TCRdb to 2016 to 2019). Describing the broader study: Patients and healthy donors did not differ in mean age, gender distribution, total cell number or subset yield. A total of approximately 100,000,000 sorted cells were examined across all samples, and the number of cells per subset was strongly correlated with RNA yield. In the study, TCRB repertoires of sorted circulating CD4+ T cell subsets from recently diagnosed type 1 diabetes patients were compared with those of matched healthy donors. Regulatory and stem cell-like memory subsets were isolated from only 8 patients and roughly 8 healthy donors, whereas naive and central memory subsets came from all 30 or so donors. Paper-wide results and their limitations: Type 1 diabetes patients showed a moderate but significant shortening of TCRB CDR3 length in all four CD4+ subsets. Because the HLA sub-analyses included only small numbers of individuals, any influence of HLA type on TCRB rearrangement was left unresolved. Naive, central memory and regulatory TCRB repertoires appeared to be more alike among patients than among healthy donors. Shorter templates might be favored by PCR, yet because patient and control samples were amplified and corrected together, any such skew would affect both groups equally. Fewer insertions and more nucleotide deletions at VDJ recombination sites were observed in patients with type 1 diabetes, implying thymic rearrangement abnormalities. Because cDNA was sequenced instead of genomic DNA, highly expressing activated cells could be over-represented, though the groups showed no difference in activation or CD3 levels.

Each donor gave one peripheral blood draw, roughly 110 mL on average, collected into heparinised tubes. A BD FACSAria II was used to sort naive, central memory, regulatory and stem cell-like memory CD4+ T cells with a panel that included CD45RO, CCR7, CD25, CD127, CD95 and CD27. All sorted populations exceeded 95% purity. PBMCs were isolated immediately by Lymphoprep density gradient centrifugation and stained directly without culture. To minimize batch effects, samples were stained and sorted in pairs, one healthy donor with one patient per experiment. From cysteine to phenylalanine, the CDR3 is 15 amino acids long. Only the CDR3 part of the read is kept: 45 bases, read in frame from the first base. Based on the germline V gene, the CDR1 and CDR2 sequences are MNHEY and SVGAGI. V drops 2 bases and J drops 8 bases, leaving 18 bases in between.

Sequencing was performed on naive CD4+ T cells from blood. What this sample's cell subset or site label stands for: true naive CD4+ T cells. The chain employs TRBV6-5 and TRBJ1-2; too little of a D gene remains to name it. This sequence originates from a man aged 18 to 29 with type 1 diabetes. The CDR3 has the sequence CASSYDEVGSRGYTF. The nucleotides read TGTGCCAGCAGTTACGACGAGGTTGGATCGAGAGGCTACACCTTC.